The T cell receptor (beta chain) described here comes from a study of post-analysis software for immune sequencing data. This clonotype was found a few times. CDR3 length: 17 amino acids. CDR1 is SEHNR and CDR2 is FQNEAQ in the germline V gene (reference sequence). V was pared by 8 bases and J by 3 bases, with 16 bases of the junction left unmatched. Prepared libraries of TCR beta cDNA carried unique molecular identifiers. MiXCR, applied by TCRdb to the PCR reads, yields one record per CDR3 protein. The sample contains about 160,000 distinct CDR3 sequences, 30% to 45% of which appear only once. The V and J genes are TRBV7-9 and TRBJ1-2; 9 bases are shared with TRBD1. The TCR comes from a girl aged 5-17 years with multiple sclerosis. The sample in question was blood, obtained after autologous hematopoietic stem cell transplantation. The CDR3 region has the DNA TGTGCCAGCGGTGTTGCGGGACAGGGACGTTTGGACTATGGCTACACCTTC. Protein product: CASGVAGQGRLDYGYTF.